The clone carrying this TCR beta chain was counted a single time. The sample originates from a study of PD-L1 blockade in urothelial cancer. Across the study: Samples of blood were analyzed 3 weeks (second dose) and 6 weeks after treatment start.

Repertoires were generated with immunoSEQ multiplex PCR, while TCRdb's copy carries only in-frame clones and drops some. Of tens of thousands of clones listed, 82% are singletons. This sequence originates from a man between 65 and 79 years old with urothelial cancer. Specimen: PBMCs, collected around atezolizumab (anti-PD-L1) treatment.

The CDR3 spells CASSPSGQEETQYF. CDR3 DNA: TGTGCCAGCAGCCCTTCGGGACAAGAAGAGACCCAGTACTTC. The gene calls are TRBV9 and TRBJ2-5; the D gene is possibly TRBD1 (6 bases). CDR3 size: 14 residues. Germline V gene sequence: CDR1 SGDLS, CDR2 YYNGEE. The V and J ends lost 4 bases and 3 bases respectively, with 13 bases between them.